This entry lists 18 T cell receptor beta chains sequenced from one sample in a study of cytomegalovirus exposure and HLA in healthy donors. 13 Jbeta primers and 60 Vbeta primers were used for the PCR. The repertoire was sequenced with immunoSEQ multiplex PCR; TCRdb's copy has only in-frame clones and lacks some. Of approximately 120,000 clones listed, less than 90% were seen once; the top ten hold 20%. The sequenced sample consisted of PBMCs. These receptors were taken from a man aged 18 to 29 in good health and CMV-seropositive.

Turning to this clone: The same CDR3 is also encoded by other DNA sequences in this sample. The V call is TRBV2, the J call TRBJ2-7; tentative D call: TRBD2 (7 bases). This CDR3 comprises 13 residues. Trimming stripped 9 bases from V and 5 bases from J, with 17 bases between. Germline CDR1 SNHLY, CDR2 FYNNEI. The CDR3 sequence: CASHLRGLNEQYF. CDR3 bases: TGTGCCAGTCACTTGCGGGGGCTCAACGAGCAGTACTTC.

The V gene is TRBV19, the J gene TRBJ1-5; a weak D match, TRBD1 (6 bases). Germline V lookup: CDR1 LNHDA, CDR2 SQIVND (reference sequence). The CDR3 covers 15 residues. V lost 6 bases to trimming and J lost 0 bases, with 12 bases between them. The CDR3 protein is CASRGDTHSNQPQHF. The CDR3 DNA is TGTGCCAGTAGGGGGGACACCCATAGCAATCAGCCCCAGCATTTT.

This chain connects TRBV11-3 to TRBJ2-3; the D gene is possibly TRBD2 (7 bases). The CDR3 runs 16 residues. The ends were cut back, 5 bases at V and 2 bases at J, with 17 bases in the middle. Germline CDR1 is SGHNT and CDR2 is YENEEA. The CDR3 nucleotides read TGTGCCAGCAGCCCAAATCGGGGGGCAGACACAGATACGCAGTATTTT. Protein sequence: CASSPNRGADTDTQYF.

DNA for the CDR3: TGCGCCAGCAGTCAATCGGGAGTGCGGTACGAGCAGTACTTC. This translates into CASSQSGVRYEQYF. The chain has TRBV23-1 and TRBJ2-7; D is possibly TRBD2 (5 bases). TRBV23-1 is annotated as an ORF whose role is uncertain. The CDR3 is 14 residues long. Trimming stripped 0 bases from V and 4 bases from J, with 10 bases between.

The chain recombines TRBV28 with TRBJ2-7; D is possibly TRBD1 (6 bases). Germline V lookup: CDR1 MDHEN, CDR2 SYDVKM. V lost 4 bases, J lost 4 bases, and 20 bases lay in between. This CDR3 spans 16 amino acids. As DNA, the CDR3 is TGTGCCAGCAGTTGGGGGTCGCAGGGGCCAAGATACGAGCAGTACTTC. Protein sequence: CASSWGSQGPRYEQYF.

V gene TRBV5-6 combines with J gene TRBJ1-2; TRBD1 agrees at 7 bases. After removal of 4 bases from V and 4 bases from J, the junction contained 4 bases not matched to a gene. CDR1 and CDR2 from the germline V gene are SGHDT and YYEEEE. The CDR3 is 13 residues long. The CDR3 loop reads CASSLGTVYGYTF. In DNA form, the CDR3 reads TGTGCCAGCAGCCTTGGGACAGTCTATGGCTACACCTTC.

This clone was counted between two and nine times. Other nucleotide sequences in the sample specify the same CDR3. The chain couples TRBV13 to TRBJ1-1; D is undetermined. The germline V gene encodes CDR1 PRHDT and CDR2 FYEKMQ (reference sequence). The CDR3 consists of 12 residues. The V and J ends lost 9 bases and 1 base respectively, with 9 bases between them. Here the CDR3 reads CASSPGNTEAFF. The CDR3, as DNA: TGTGCCAGTTCTCCAGGGAACACTGAAGCTTTCTTT.

This clone has only a few counts. The chain uses TRBV19 and TRBJ1-5; D call uncertain. Germline CDR1 and CDR2: LNHDA and SQIVND (reference sequence). The CDR3 is 14 residues long. V gave up 10 bases and J gave up 2 bases, with 15 bases separating them. The CDR3 sequence: CATRGRDRNQPQHF. The DNA of the CDR3 is TGTGCCACCCGTGGCCGGGATCGCAATCAGCCCCAGCATTTT.

The chain employs TRBV6-1 and TRBJ2-1, with 7 bases lining up with TRBD2. The CDR3 has 13 amino acids. Losses at the gene ends were 8 bases for V and 3 bases for J; bases not matched to a gene: 4. Looked up from germline, CDR1 is MNHNS and CDR2 is SASEGT. CDR3: CASGWGGYNEQFF. The CDR3 nucleotides read TGTGCCAGCGGATGGGGGGGCTACAATGAGCAGTTCTTC.

The table lists this clone with a count of one. The chain joins TRBV2 to TRBJ1-1, with D tentatively TRBD1 (6 bases). This CDR3 region has 13 residues. The V end was cut by 8 bases, the J end by 4 bases, with 14 bases between. From germline, CDR1 is SNHLY and CDR2 FYNNEI. For the CDR3, the DNA is TGTGCCAGCGGGGGGGCAGGGACCACTGAAGCTTTCTTT. Amino acid sequence: CASGGAGTTEAFF.

The V and J genes are TRBV5-5 and TRBJ2-7; 9 bases line up with TRBD1. This CDR3 has 16 amino acids. The germline gives CDR1 SGHKS, CDR2 YYEKEE (reference sequence). Losses at the gene ends were 3 bases for V and 4 bases for J; bases not matched to a gene: 11. CDR3 sequence: CASSYVWTGVMYEQYF. For the CDR3, the DNA is TGTGCCAGCAGCTATGTGTGGACAGGGGTCATGTACGAGCAGTACTTC.

The chain couples TRBV13 to TRBJ2-5; 13 nucleotides line up with TRBD2. The J call may be in error: the DNA end matches TRBJ2-7 better. This CDR3 region has 15 residues. Germline CDR1 is PRHDT and CDR2 is FYEKMQ (reference sequence). For the CDR3, the DNA is TGTGCCAGCAGCTGGGGGACTAGCGGGGTCTACGAGCAGTACTTC. It codes for CASSWGTSGVYEQYF.

The CDR3: CASSAGLATDTQYF. CDR3 coding DNA: TGTGCCAGCAGCGCCGGACTAGCCACAGATACGCAGTATTTT. This chain uses TRBV5-6 with TRBJ2-3; 8 bases agree with TRBD2. The J segment lost 2 bases and the V segment lost 4 bases, leaving 3 bases of the junction unmatched. Germline CDR1 reads SGHDT; CDR2 reads YYEEEE. CDR3 length equals 14 residues.

The chain joins TRBV10-3 to TRBJ2-5; no clear D gene. The J call is doubtful: the DNA matches TRBJ2-7 better. CDR1 is ENHRY, CDR2 SYGVKD, per germline. The CDR3 is made up of 12 amino acids. The CDR3: CAISRNAYEQYF. CDR3 bases: TGTGCCATCAGTCGAAACGCCTACGAGCAGTACTTC.

The chain uses TRBV14 and TRBJ2-7; 13 nucleotides agree with TRBD2. Germline CDR1 and CDR2: SGHDN and FVKESK. This CDR3 contains 15 residues. V gave up 4 bases and J gave up 6 bases; unmatched junction bases: 6. The CDR3 DNA is TGTGCCAGCAGCCTCGGACTAGCGGGGGCGGGCGAGCAGTACTTC. Its protein is CASSLGLAGAGEQYF.

The rearrangement uses TRBV5-1 and TRBJ2-5, with D hard to call. The V gene's germline CDR1 is SGHRS and CDR2 YFSETQ. The CDR3 length is 12 residues. With 4 bases removed from V and 2 bases from J, the gap between germline ends came to 6 bases. CDR3: CASSQSQETQYF. CDR3 in DNA: TGCGCCAGCAGCCAATCACAAGAGACCCAGTACTTC.

CDR3 sequence reads: CASSLPAGEQYF. CDR3 bases: TGTGCCAGCAGTTTACCGGCGGGCGAGCAGTACTTC. V gene TRBV28 combines with J gene TRBJ2-7, with D possibly TRBD2 on 5 matching bases. Trimming took off 2 bases at V and 6 bases at J, with 8 bases between the two ends. This CDR3 is built from 12 residues. The germline V gene encodes CDR1 MDHEN and CDR2 SYDVKM.

This clone is judged medium-sized. V usage is TRBV11-3 and J usage is TRBJ2-3; 8 bases agree with TRBD2. The CDR3 extends over 17 amino acids. The V gene's germline CDR1 is SGHNT and CDR2 YENEEA. Trimming at V came to 7 bases and at J to 2 bases, leaving 14 bases not matched to a gene. In DNA, the CDR3 is TGTGCCAGCAACCCGGCCGGAAAACTAGCGGCCACAGATACGCAGTATTTT. Amino acid sequence: CASNPAGKLAATDTQYF.